This TCR beta chain appears in the sequencing data of a study of T cells in Graves' hyperthyroidism and ophthalmopathy. Study-level points and caveats: Separation of ophthalmopathy from stable hyperthyroidism was achieved by a 13 V-J model. Expanded thyroid clonotypes (above 0.001) were mostly also found in blood.

Amplification of TCR beta CDR3 regions was performed using RNA transcripts as template. A first-round RT-PCR of the TCR CDR3 used the HTBI primer set. Using its own MiXCR run on the multiplex PCR reads, TCRdb lists one record per CDR3 protein. The sample records about 680,000 distinct CDR3 sequences, about a third being singletons. For this clonotype: Its antigen is not known.

This CDR3 contains 13 residues. The V gene lost 7 bases and the J gene lost 4 bases, with 11 bases spanning the gap. The gene calls are TRBV12-3 or TRBV12-4 and TRBJ1-3; D is ambiguous. Source material: blood. The clonotype was recovered from a woman in her 40s with Graves' hyperthyroidism. CDR3 coding DNA: TGTGCCAGCACCTTTTTGGGGGGAAACACCATATATTTT. Translation gives CASTFLGGNTIYF.